The 26 T cell receptor beta chains below come from one sample, sequenced in a study of beta chain features in type 1 diabetes. The study's findings and limits: Type 1 diabetes patients showed a moderate but significant shortening of TCRB CDR3s in all four CD4+ subsets.

Sequencing targeted expressed TCRB transcripts, as all isolated RNA had been reverse transcribed. Sequencing used immunoSEQ multiplex PCR; TCRdb keeps in-frame clones, though not all of them. The top ten hold approximately 0.021% of the sample, which has under 300,000 clones, around 14% seen once. No cognate antigen is known for these TCRs. The sequenced sample consisted of naive CD4+ T cells from blood. These receptors all stem from a young man with type 1 diabetes.

The chain has TRBV18 and TRBJ1-4; 7 nucleotides line up with TRBD1. The CDR3 totals 14 residues. The ends lost 6 bases at V and 0 bases at J; junction bases unmatched: 1. Germline V gives CDR1 KGHSH, CDR2 LQKENI. Here the CDR3 DNA reads TGTGCCAGCTCCGGACAGGCAACTAATGAAAAACTGTTTTTT. This encodes CASSGQATNEKLFF.

This clone was recorded a few times. The chain is built from TRBV14 and TRBJ2-1; 8 nucleotides line up with TRBD2. The CDR3 runs to 16 residues. Trimming took 4 bases from V and 6 from J; bases not matched to a gene: 11. CDR1 SGHDN and CDR2 FVKESK come from the germline V gene. The DNA for the CDR3 is TGTGCCAGCAGCCCCTTGGCGGGAGGACCTCGCAATGAGCAGTTCTTC. The encoded protein is CASSPLAGGPRNEQFF.

This clone was counted between two and nine times. The chain recombines TRBV9 with TRBJ2-1, with 7 positions matching TRBD2. This CDR3 has 16 amino acids. Germline V gene sequence: CDR1 SGDLS, CDR2 YYNGEE. Trimming at V came to 2 bases and at J to 7 bases, leaving 12 bases not matched to a gene. CDR3 in amino acids: CASSVSLAGVFNEQFF. The CDR3 region has the DNA TGTGCCAGCAGCGTTTCGCTCGCGGGAGTATTTAATGAGCAGTTCTTC.

The chain recombines TRBV5-1 with TRBJ2-1; 8 positions agree with TRBD2. After removal of 6 bases from V and 4 bases from J, the junction contained 9 bases not matched to a gene. Germline CDR1 and CDR2: SGHRS and YFSETQ. This CDR3 region has 15 residues. This chain's CDR3 is CASNGGAERYNEQFF. Here the CDR3 DNA reads TGCGCCAGCAACGGGGGGGCCGAGAGGTACAATGAGCAGTTCTTC. The entire variable domain, with the rest obtained from reference TRBV5-1 and TRBJ2-1, is as follows: KAGVTQTPRYLIKTRGQQVTLSCSPISGHRSVSWYQQTPGQGLQFLFEYFSETQRNKGNFPGRFSGRQFSNSRSEMNVSTLELGDSALYLCASNGGAERYNEQFFGPGTRLTVL.

This clone has a handful of counts. The CDR3 DNA is TGTGCCAGCAGTGAAAGTAGACTGGAGCAGTTCTTC. This sequence encodes CASSESRLEQFF. The genes are TRBV6-1 and TRBJ2-1; D uncertain. The CDR3 contains 12 residues. V gave up 2 bases and J gave up 10 bases, with 9 bases separating them. CDR1 and CDR2 from the germline V gene are MNHNS and SASEGT.

The chain carries TRBV19 and TRBJ1-1, with a possible D match to TRBD1 (6 bases). CDR3 length equals 13 residues. The V and J ends lost 3 bases and 1 base respectively, with 6 bases between them. CDR1 is LNHDA, CDR2 SQIVND, per germline (reference sequence). CDR3 bases: TGTGCCAGTAGTATGGACAGGAACACTGAAGCTTTCTTT. Amino acid sequence: CASSMDRNTEAFF. Based on the CDR3 plus reference TRBV19 and TRBJ1-1, the full variable domain is DGGITQSPKYLFRKEGQNVTLSCEQNLNHDAMYWYRQDPGQGLRLIYYSQIVNDFQKGDIAEGYSVSREKKESFPLTVTSAQKNPTAFYLCASSMDRNTEAFFGQGTRLTVV.

V gene TRBV11-2 combines with J gene TRBJ1-1; 12 positions match TRBD1. The trim removed 0 bases at V and 6 bases at J, leaving 11 bases unmatched. Germline assignment: CDR1 SGHAT and CDR2 FQNNGV. The CDR3 loop spans 18 amino acids. The CDR3 region has the DNA TGTGCCAGCAGCTTAGAATTTAGGGACAGGGGGCGCTTCCCTGAAGCTTTCTTT. As protein: CASSLEFRDRGRFPEAFF. Combining the CDR3 with reference TRBV11-2 and TRBJ1-1 gives the whole variable domain EAGVAQSPRYKIIEKRQSVAFWCNPISGHATLYWYQQILGQGPKLLIQFQNNGVVDDSQLPKDRFSAERLKGVDSTLKIQPAKLEDSAVYLCASSLEFRDRGRFPEAFFGQGTRLTVV.

This clone has more than one count but fewer than ten. This chain joins TRBV5-1 and TRBJ2-5, with D uncertain. The V end was cut by 3 bases, the J end by 5 bases, with 11 bases between. Per the germline V gene, CDR1 is SGHRS and CDR2 is YFSETQ. This CDR3 contains 13 residues. The chain's CDR3 is CASSSTSVETQYF. The CDR3 coding sequence is TGCGCCAGCAGCTCGACATCGGTGGAGACCCAGTACTTC.

The V gene is TRBV28, the J gene TRBJ1-4; D gene uncertain. CDR3 length: 12 residues. V shed 5 bases and J shed 4 bases, with 5 bases lying between them. Germline lookup yields CDR1 MDHEN and CDR2 SYDVKM. The CDR3 DNA is TGTGCCAGCAGTAGTAGTAATGAAAAACTGTTTTTT. Translated: CASSSSNEKLFF.

The gene calls are TRBV30 and TRBJ2-7; the match to TRBD2 covers 11 bases. The CDR3 runs to 16 residues. V was clipped by 0 bases and J by 3 bases; unmatched bases: 7. CDR1 and CDR2 from the germline V gene are GTSNPN and SVGIG (reference sequence). The CDR3 spells CAWSVRVAGGLYEQYF. The CDR3 DNA follows: TGTGCCTGGAGTGTACGTGTAGCGGGGGGGCTCTACGAGCAGTACTTC.

This clone has more than one count but fewer than ten. V usage is TRBV29-1 and J usage is TRBJ1-1; D remains unclear. This CDR3 has 13 amino acids. V gave up 3 bases and J gave up 0 bases, with 8 bases separating them. Per germline, CDR1 SQVTM and CDR2 ANQGSEA. For the CDR3, the DNA is TGCAGCGTTGAGGGCCAGCTGAACACTGAAGCTTTCTTT. Its translation: CSVEGQLNTEAFF. The complete variable domain, with remaining parts taken from reference TRBV29-1 and TRBJ1-1, reads SAVISQKPSRDICQRGTSLTIQCQVDSQVTMMFWYRQQPGQSLTLIATANQGSEATYESGFVIDKFPISRPNLTFSTLTVSNMSPEDSSIYLCSVEGQLNTEAFFGQGTRLTVV.

A few counts support this clone. V usage is TRBV4-1 and J usage is TRBJ2-3; 10 nucleotides align to TRBD2. Trimming at V came to 1 base and at J to 3 bases, leaving 10 bases not matched to a gene. CDR1 MGHRA and CDR2 YSYEKL come from the germline V gene. The CDR3 extends over 18 amino acids. CDR3 coding DNA: TGCGCCAGCAGCCAAGGGGGAGCGGGGGGGCCAGGTACAGATACGCAGTATTTT. This codes for CASSQGGAGGPGTDTQYF.

The gene calls are TRBV7-2 and TRBJ1-1; D is unresolved. The germline V and J ends were trimmed by 7 bases and 3 bases, with 12 bases remaining between them. The germline V gene has CDR1 SGHTA and CDR2 FQGNSA. The CDR3 is 13 amino acids. CDR3 protein: CASTSRSDTEAFF. The CDR3 DNA reads TGTGCCAGCACCTCTAGGTCGGACACTGAAGCTTTCTTT.

This clone was found a few times. The V call is TRBV30, the J call TRBJ2-6, with 7 nucleotides matching TRBD1. This CDR3 comprises 16 residues. CDR1 and CDR2 from the germline V gene are GTSNPN and SVGIG (reference sequence). V trimming: 3 bases; J trimming: 1 base; junction bases outside the gene matches: 6. Written as DNA, the CDR3 is TGTGCCTGGAGCCGCGACAGGGCGTCTGGGGCCAACGTCCTGACTTTC. Protein product: CAWSRDRASGANVLTF.

Notes on this clone: Other nucleotide sequences from this sample produce the same CDR3. The genes are TRBV18 and TRBJ2-7; 7 bases agree with TRBD2. V trimming: 0 bases; J trimming: 1 base; junction bases outside the gene matches: 0. Germline V gene data show CDR1 as KGHSH and CDR2 as LQKENI. The CDR3 length is 14 residues. CDR3 in DNA: TGTGCCAGCTCACCACCAGCGGGGTCCTACGAGCAGTACTTC. Translating gives CASSPPAGSYEQYF.

This clone has only a few counts. The rearrangement links TRBV18 to TRBJ2-7; TRBD1 aligns across 7 bases. This CDR3 comprises 15 residues. The V gene end was trimmed by 3 bases and the J gene end by 1 base; junction bases not matched to a gene: 6. CDR1 KGHSH and CDR2 LQKENI come from the germline V gene. The CDR3 DNA reads TGTGCCAGCTCACCGGGACAGAGTATATCCTACGAGCAGTACTTC. It encodes CASSPGQSISYEQYF.

This clone was detected a few times. This sequence joins TRBV29-1 and TRBJ2-5; D might be TRBD2 (6 bases). The CDR3 is 12 residues long. The V and J ends lost 3 bases and 9 bases respectively, with 14 bases between them. Germline V gene lookup returns CDR1 SQVTM and CDR2 ANQGSEA. CDR3 coding DNA: TGCAGCGTTGACGGGGGTAACGGGGCCCAGTACTTC. This codes for CSVDGGNGAQYF.

The chain employs TRBV30 and TRBJ1-2, with D possibly matching TRBD1 (6 bases). The V gene lost 0 bases and the J gene lost 2 bases, with 13 bases spanning the gap. Looked up from germline, CDR1 is GTSNPN and CDR2 is SVGIG (reference sequence). The CDR3 is 15 residues long. Here the CDR3 reads CAWSVVGQKNYGYTF. CDR3 nucleotides: TGTGCCTGGAGTGTCGTCGGACAGAAAAACTATGGCTACACCTTC.

This clone was seen more than once but under ten times. V usage is TRBV19 and J usage is TRBJ2-5; D is possibly TRBD2 (5 bases). The CDR3 extends over 13 amino acids. CDR1 is LNHDA, CDR2 SQIVND, per germline (reference sequence). V lost 5 bases to trimming and J lost 2 bases, with 9 bases between them. The DNA for the CDR3 is TGTGCCAGTAGTGTGAGGACTCAAGAGACCCAGTACTTC. Translation: CASSVRTQETQYF.

The DNA of the CDR3 is TGTGCCAGCAGCGTAGCCCCCGGGGGGTCAGAGACCCAGTACTTC. Its protein product is CASSVAPGGSETQYF. The rearrangement joins TRBV9 to TRBJ2-5; 7 bases map to TRBD2. Losses at the gene ends were 0 bases for V and 4 bases for J; bases not matched to a gene: 6. The CDR3 length is 15 residues. Germline V gives CDR1 SGDLS, CDR2 YYNGEE.

This clone has a handful of counts. The DNA of the CDR3 is TGTGCCAGCAGCTTGAAGGCGGTGGCCACAGATACGCAGTATTTT. Its protein is CASSLKAVATDTQYF. The V and J genes are TRBV5-4 and TRBJ2-3; D gene ambiguous. Between the trimmed V and J ends, which lost 1 base and 2 bases, there was a span of 11 bases. This CDR3 region has 15 residues. CDR1 is SGHNT and CDR2 is YYREEE in the germline V gene (reference sequence).

V and J are TRBV9 and TRBJ2-7; TRBD2 agrees at 7 bases. This CDR3 has 15 residues. CDR1 is SGDLS, CDR2 YYNGEE, per germline. The J segment lost 5 bases and the V segment lost 0 bases, leaving 8 bases of the junction unmatched. The CDR3 DNA reads as TGTGCCAGCAGCGTAGAGGCGGGGGTAAAGGACGAGCAGTACTTC. Protein sequence: CASSVEAGVKDEQYF. Looking up the rest from reference TRBV9 and TRBJ2-7 gives the full variable domain: DSGVTQTPKHLITATGQRVTLRCSPRSGDLSVYWYQQSLDQGLQFLIQYYNGEERAKGNILERFSAQQFPDLHSELNLSSLELGDSALYFCASSVEAGVKDEQYFGPGTRLTVT.

This clone was seen a few times. The rearrangement joins TRBV5-4 to TRBJ1-5, with D possibly being TRBD1 (5 bases). The CDR3 runs to 13 residues. Germline assignment: CDR1 SGHNT and CDR2 YYREEE (reference sequence). V shed 4 bases and J shed 7 bases, with 12 bases lying between them. CDR3 bases: TGTGCCAGCAGCCCGGGGGGGGACCAGCCCCAGCATTTT. This encodes CASSPGGDQPQHF. The entire variable domain, with the rest obtained from reference TRBV5-4 and TRBJ1-5, is as follows: ETGVTQSPTHLIKTRGQQVTLRCSSQSGHNTVSWYQQALGQGPQFIFQYYREEENGRGNFPPRFSGLQFPNYSSELNVNALELDDSALYLCASSPGGDQPQHFGDGTRLSIL.

V is TRBV5-1 and J is TRBJ1-2; no firm D call. The CDR3 loop spans 13 amino acids. Germline-derived CDR1 and CDR2 are SGHRS and YFSETQ. V was pared by 0 bases and J by 3 bases, with 6 bases between. The CDR3 reads CASSLARDYGYTF. In DNA, the CDR3 is TGCGCCAGCAGCTTGGCGAGGGACTATGGCTACACCTTC.

This chain connects TRBV4-1 to TRBJ2-2, with 8 bases identical to TRBD1. V dropped 6 bases and J dropped 1; count of bases not matched to a gene: 10. This CDR3 contains 17 residues. The V gene's germline CDR1 is MGHRA and CDR2 YSYEKL. CDR3 in amino acids: CASSHAIGQGNTGELFF. As DNA, the CDR3 is TGCGCCAGCAGTCATGCGATCGGACAGGGGAACACCGGGGAGCTGTTTTTT.

J is TRBJ2-7 and V is TRBV7-9; possibly TRBD1 for D (6 bases). V lost 5 bases and J 4 bases, leaving 12 bases between the germline ends. The germline V gene has CDR1 SEHNR and CDR2 FQNEAQ (reference sequence). This CDR3 has 13 residues. This chain's CDR3 is CASSPDSKYEQYF. The CDR3 region has the DNA TGTGCCAGCAGCCCGGACAGTAAGTACGAGCAGTACTTC.